The next 4 T cell receptor beta chains were all read from a single sample in a study of CD8+ T cells in alopecia areata. The treatment is: oral pan-JAK inhibitor, 5-10 mg twice daily. Isolated RNA was reverse transcribed into cDNA used as the sequencing template. TCRdb's table, derived via immunoSEQ multiplex PCR, lists solely in-frame clones and lacks some. The sample lists just over 150,000 clones, about two thirds occurring once. The input for sequencing was CD4+ T cells sorted from blood, taken at week 4, from a patient treated with tofacitinib. These receptors were obtained from a human donor with alopecia areata.

This CDR3 reads CASSMSGGDTDTQYF. The DNA of the CDR3 is TGCGCCAGCAGCATGAGCGGGGGGGACACAGATACGCAGTATTTT. This chain uses TRBV4-1 with TRBJ2-3; 10 bases fit TRBD2. V shed 5 bases and J 2 bases; nucleotides not matched to a gene: 4. Germline V gene lookup returns CDR1 MGHRA and CDR2 YSYEKL. The CDR3 loop spans 15 amino acids.

The V and J genes are TRBV29-1 and TRBJ1-1, with D possibly matching TRBD1 (5 bases). The CDR3 totals 13 residues. Trimming took 4 bases from V and 11 from J, leaving 20 bases between them. Per germline, CDR1 SQVTM and CDR2 ANQGSEA. The CDR3 nucleotides read TGCAGCGTTGGTACCGGGGCCGATACTTTTGCTTTCTTT. It is translated as CSVGTGADTFAFF.

V gene TRBV29-1 combines with J gene TRBJ2-2; D is undetermined. Germline assignment: CDR1 SQVTM and CDR2 ANQGSEA. Between the trimmed V and J ends, which lost 5 bases and 4 bases, there was a span of 11 bases. The CDR3 totals 13 residues. The CDR3 reads CSVNWGITGELFF. For the CDR3, the DNA is TGCAGCGTTAATTGGGGTATCACCGGGGAGCTGTTTTTT.

CDR3 amino acids: CAWSDRGLYGYTF. The CDR3 DNA is TGTGCCTGGAGCGACAGGGGGCTCTATGGCTACACCTTC. The chain combines TRBV30 with TRBJ1-2; TRBD1 aligns across 10 bases. The germline V gene encodes CDR1 GTSNPN and CDR2 SVGIG (reference sequence). The CDR3 is 13 amino acids. Trimming at V came to 3 bases and at J to 4 bases, leaving 2 bases not matched to a gene.